What follows are 31 T cell receptor beta chains derived from one specimen sequenced in a study of cytomegalovirus exposure and HLA in healthy donors. Use of 60 Vbeta and 13 Jbeta primers characterized the PCR. Here immunoSEQ multiplex PCR was the method, and the copy in TCRdb shows in-frame clones only, minus some. The table includes 250,000 to 350,000 clones, 86% detected once. Sequenced: PBMCs. The source of these receptors is a man in his forties or fifties in good health and CMV-seropositive.

About this clone itself: The junction departs from the called germline gene at one end, perhaps through a read error. The J gene is TRBJ2-1, the V gene TRBV7-9; 8 nucleotides match TRBD2. This CDR3 spans 17 amino acids. Per the germline V gene, CDR1 is SEHNR and CDR2 is FQNEAQ (reference sequence). CDR3 sequence reads: CSSSLWGRAGGFNEQFF. CDR3 bases: TGTTCCAGCAGCTTATGGGGGCGGGCGGGAGGTTTCAATGAGCAGTTCTTC.

The gene calls are TRBV7-9 and TRBJ2-3; 8 positions match TRBD2. The length of the CDR3 is 18 residues. The V segment lost 6 bases and the J segment 5 bases; nucleotides outside the gene matches: 19. Germline CDR1 SEHNR, CDR2 FQNEAQ (reference sequence). CDR3 nucleotides: TGTGCCAGCAGTTCGCCGGGGCTTAAGCGGGAGAGAGGAGATACGCAGTATTTT. Its translation is CASSSPGLKRERGDTQYF.

The chain employs TRBV29-1 and TRBJ2-5; 12 bases match TRBD2. J gave up 6 bases and V 4 bases, and 3 bases lay outside the gene matches. The germline CDR1 and CDR2 sequences are SQVTM and ANQGSEA. The CDR3 runs to 13 residues. CDR3 loop: CSVATSGRQTQYF. The CDR3 DNA reads as TGCAGCGTTGCGACTAGCGGGAGACAGACCCAGTACTTC.

V usage is TRBV7-8 and J usage is TRBJ1-1; 9 nucleotides agree with TRBD1. Looked up from germline, CDR1 is SGHVS and CDR2 is FQNEAQ. The length of the CDR3 is 14 residues. The junction had 5 bases not matched to a gene; V was cut back by 4 bases and J by 5 bases. Here the CDR3 reads CASSWSTGGTEAFF. CDR3 in DNA: TGTGCCAGCAGCTGGTCGACAGGGGGAACTGAAGCTTTCTTT.

V is TRBV27 and J is TRBJ2-5; 15 positions match TRBD2. The DNA end is a closer match to TRBJ2-7, so the J assignment may be wrong. Germline V gene sequence: CDR1 MNHEY, CDR2 SMNVEV (reference sequence). This CDR3 region has 16 residues. The CDR3 region is CASSSGLAGGWNEQYF. CDR3 DNA sequence: TGTGCCAGCAGTTCGGGACTAGCGGGAGGCTGGAACGAGCAGTACTTC.

This sequence joins TRBV4-3 and TRBJ1-2; D might be TRBD1 (6 bases). The CDR3 length is 15 residues. The germline V gene encodes CDR1 LGHNA and CDR2 YSLEER. V was cut by 0 bases and J by 2 bases, with 10 bases left in between. CDR3: CASSQDWTANYGYTF. The CDR3 DNA reads TGCGCCAGCAGCCAAGATTGGACAGCGAACTATGGCTACACCTTC.

The CDR3 sequence is CASSLTGRYGYTF. The DNA for the CDR3 is TGCGCCAGCAGCCTGACAGGGCGCTATGGCTACACCTTC. This chain joins TRBV5-1 and TRBJ1-2, with TRBD1 identical over 7 bases. CDR1 is SGHRS and CDR2 is YFSETQ in the germline V gene. Trimming at V came to 4 bases and at J to 4 bases, leaving 4 bases not matched to a gene. The CDR3 is made up of 13 amino acids.

The rearrangement uses TRBV7-8 and TRBJ1-1; D is undetermined. Germline assignment: CDR1 SGHVS and CDR2 FQNEAQ. The CDR3 has 14 residues. V shed 1 base and J shed 5 bases, with 11 bases lying between them. This CDR3 reads CASSLGAWETEAFF. The CDR3 DNA sequence: TGTGCCAGCAGCTTAGGGGCATGGGAGACTGAAGCTTTCTTT.

This chain links TRBV6-4 with TRBJ2-2, with 10 bases aligning to TRBD1. CDR3 length: 13 residues. The J segment lost 6 bases and the V segment lost 6 bases, leaving 1 base of the junction unmatched. In germline, CDR1 is MRHNA, CDR2 SNTAGT. The CDR3 coding sequence is TGTGCCAGCAGAGGACAGGGGGCCGGGGAGCTGTTTTTT. Translated: CASRGQGAGELFF.

The rearrangement uses TRBV7-3 and TRBJ2-7, with TRBD2 matching 10 bases. Germline CDR1 and CDR2: SGHTA and FQGTGA. The CDR3 is 16 residues long. V was clipped by 1 base and J by 3 bases; unmatched bases: 6. The CDR3 region has the DNA TGTGCCAGCAGCTTAATGCTCCTAGCGGGAGACTACGAGCAGTACTTC. It specifies CASSLMLLAGDYEQYF.

The chain is built from TRBV11-2 and TRBJ2-3; D is ambiguous. Germline CDR1 and CDR2: SGHAT and FQNNGV. The length of the CDR3 is 13 residues. Deletions cut 3 bases from V and 3 bases from J, with 7 bases between. CDR3 DNA sequence: TGTGCCAGCAGCTTTCGTCAGACAGATACGCAGTATTTT. Translating it yields CASSFRQTDTQYF.

V and J are TRBV28 and TRBJ1-1, with unresolved D. The germline CDR1 and CDR2 sequences are MDHEN and SYDVKM. The CDR3 covers 16 residues. The ends were cut back, 3 bases at V and 0 bases at J, with 14 bases in the middle. Here the CDR3 reads CASSFAGIEMNTEAFF. The DNA for the CDR3 is TGTGCCAGCAGTTTTGCGGGGATTGAGATGAACACTGAAGCTTTCTTT. The full variable domain, its missing parts supplied by reference TRBV28 and TRBJ1-1, is DVKVTQSSRYLVKRTGEKVFLECVQDMDHENMFWYRQDPGLGLRLIYFSYDVKMKEKGDIPEGYSVSREKKERFSLILESASTNQTSMYLCASSFAGIEMNTEAFFGQGTRLTVV.

The chain is built from TRBV5-4 and TRBJ2-1; 8 bases map to TRBD2. Germline-derived CDR1 and CDR2 are SGHNT and YYREEE (reference sequence). The CDR3 is made up of 13 amino acids. J was trimmed by 6 bases and V by 3 bases; bases with no gene match: 2. CDR3 region: CASSSGLVNEQFF. The DNA for the CDR3 is TGTGCCAGCAGCTCGGGACTAGTCAATGAGCAGTTCTTC.

The V gene is TRBV29-1, the J gene TRBJ2-3, with 8 bases that match TRBD1. The CDR3 consists of 13 residues. CDR1 and CDR2 (germline): SQVTM, ANQGSEA. The J segment lost 4 bases and the V segment lost 7 bases, leaving 7 bases of the junction unmatched. CDR3 sequence: CSGRQGPADTQYF. The CDR3 DNA reads TGCAGCGGGCGACAGGGGCCGGCAGATACGCAGTATTTT.

This clone has a single count. This chain connects TRBV28 to TRBJ2-3, with 12 bases that match TRBD2. Looked up from germline, CDR1 is MDHEN and CDR2 is SYDVKM. Losses at the gene ends were 5 bases for V and 2 bases for J; bases not matched to a gene: 14. The CDR3 consists of 19 residues. The CDR3 DNA follows: TGTGCCAGCAGTCCTATGACTAGCGGGAGTAATCGGGTCACAGATACGCAGTATTTT. This codes for CASSPMTSGSNRVTDTQYF.

This rearrangement joins TRBV5-1 to TRBJ2-4; D call uncertain. The CDR3 runs 15 residues. Germline assignment: CDR1 SGHRS and CDR2 YFSETQ. V was clipped by 3 bases and J by 2 bases, with 12 bases between them. CDR3 loop: CASSSKSLTKNIQYF. The CDR3 DNA reads as TGCGCCAGCAGCTCTAAAAGTCTTACCAAAAACATTCAGTACTTC.

The chain recombines TRBV28 with TRBJ2-5; 10 bases fit TRBD2. There are 16 residues in the CDR3. V gave up 4 bases and J gave up 5 bases; unmatched junction bases: 10. In germline, CDR1 is MDHEN, CDR2 SYDVKM. The CDR3: CASSWGLASTGETQYF. The CDR3 DNA reads as TGTGCCAGCAGTTGGGGACTAGCGTCCACGGGCGAGACCCAGTACTTC.

The V gene is TRBV5-8, the J gene TRBJ1-5; TRBD1 agrees at 7 bases. V lost 5 bases and J lost 0; bases outside the gene matches: 5. Per the germline V gene, CDR1 is SGHTS and CDR2 is YDEGEE. The CDR3 totals 15 residues. CDR3 coding DNA: TGTGCCAGCAGGCGCGGGACAGTTAGCAATCAGCCCCAGCATTTT. This translates into CASRRGTVSNQPQHF.

This chain links TRBV4-2 with TRBJ2-7, with a tentative D call TRBD1 (5 bases). Looked up from germline, CDR1 is LGHNA and CDR2 is YNFKEQ. The germline V and J ends were trimmed by 0 bases and 4 bases, with 13 bases remaining between them. This CDR3 has 15 amino acids. The CDR3 is CASSQDKGSPYEQYF. DNA of the CDR3: TGTGCCAGCAGCCAAGATAAGGGGTCCCCTTACGAGCAGTACTTC.

There are a few counts of this clone. The rearrangement joins TRBV6-5 to TRBJ2-7; D is ambiguous. V lost 2 bases to trimming and J lost 6 bases, with 5 bases between them. The CDR3 has 11 residues. CDR1 and CDR2 (germline): MNHEY, SVGAGI. DNA for the CDR3: TGTGCCAGCAGTTACCGCGCCGAGCAGTACTTC. It codes for CASSYRAEQYF.

The chain couples TRBV5-4 to TRBJ2-3, with unresolved D. The CDR3 extends over 14 amino acids. CDR1 and CDR2 from the germline V gene are SGHNT and YYREEE (reference sequence). V shed 2 bases and J shed 0 bases, with 7 bases lying between them. CDR3 nucleotide sequence: TGTGCCAGCAGCTTACCAGGTAGCACAGATACGCAGTATTTT. Translating gives CASSLPGSTDTQYF.

V is TRBV7-9 and J is TRBJ2-7; D perhaps matches TRBD2 (5 bases). CDR3 size: 16 residues. V gave up 0 bases and J gave up 5 bases, with 17 bases separating them. Germline V gene lookup returns CDR1 SEHNR and CDR2 FQNEAQ (reference sequence). The DNA of the CDR3 is TGTGCCAGCAGCTTAGCAGGTGGGCTAGCTCTCCACGAGCAGTACTTC. Protein product: CASSLAGGLALHEQYF.

The chain is built from TRBV4-2 and TRBJ2-1, with D maybe TRBD1 (6 bases). The V and J ends lost 10 bases and 5 bases respectively, with 12 bases between them. Germline V lookup: CDR1 LGHNA, CDR2 YNFKEQ. The CDR3 totals 12 residues. In nucleotides, the CDR3 is TGTGCCACAGAGGACAGTAACAATGAGCAGTTCTTC. Translated, it gives CATEDSNNEQFF.

The chain links TRBV6-4 to TRBJ2-3, with 12 positions matching TRBD1. The CDR3 runs to 15 residues. Trimming removed 3 bases from V and 6 bases from J; junction bases left unmatched: 4. Germline assignment: CDR1 MRHNA and CDR2 SNTAGT. The CDR3 region has the DNA TGTGCCAGCAGTGAATCCGGGACAGGGGGCGATACGCAGTATTTT. Translated, it gives CASSESGTGGDTQYF.

The chain links TRBV6-1 to TRBJ2-7, with D possibly TRBD2 on 7 matching bases. Germline CDR1 MNHNS, CDR2 SASEGT. This CDR3 region has 14 residues. V lost 4 bases, J lost 3 bases, and 13 bases lay in between. The CDR3 bases are TGTGCCAGCAGTGTTTACAGGGAGGGCTACGAGCAGTACTTC. Protein product: CASSVYREGYEQYF.

Notes on this clone: Other DNA sequences from this sample encode an identical CDR3 as well. The chain links TRBV18 to TRBJ2-2; no definite D call. This CDR3 spans 13 amino acids. Looked up from germline, CDR1 is KGHSH and CDR2 is LQKENI. V lost 3 bases to trimming and J lost 3 bases, with 5 bases between them. For the CDR3, the DNA is TGTGCCAGCTCACCCCGGGACACCGGGGAGCTGTTTTTT. Its translation is CASSPRDTGELFF.

This chain links TRBV15 with TRBJ2-1, with 7 bases matching TRBD2. Germline CDR1 and CDR2: LNHNV and YYDKDF (reference sequence). This CDR3 contains 13 residues. Trimming removed 7 bases from V and 7 bases from J; junction bases left unmatched: 7. The CDR3 DNA sequence: TGTGCCACCAAAGTGGGAGGGAATAATGAGCAGTTCTTC. This codes for CATKVGGNNEQFF.

This clone occurred once. The chain recombines TRBV5-1 with TRBJ2-2; 10 nucleotides agree with TRBD1. V lost 6 bases and J lost 7; bases outside the gene matches: 12. This CDR3 is built from 16 residues. Germline V gives CDR1 SGHRS, CDR2 YFSETQ. CDR3: CASNHVGTGESGELFF. The DNA of the CDR3 is TGCGCCAGCAACCATGTAGGGACAGGGGAAAGCGGGGAGCTGTTTTTT.

The chain couples TRBV28 to TRBJ1-5; the match to TRBD1 covers 9 bases. CDR1 and CDR2 (germline): MDHEN, SYDVKM. This CDR3 has 14 residues. V was pared by 5 bases and J by 7 bases, with 6 bases of the junction left unmatched. CDR3 in amino acids: CASSPGTGRQPQHF. In DNA form, the CDR3 reads TGTGCCAGCAGTCCAGGGACAGGGAGGCAGCCCCAGCATTTT.

The genes are TRBV27 and TRBJ2-7; the D gene is possibly TRBD1 (5 bases). V lost 3 bases to trimming and J lost 7 bases, with 10 bases between them. Per germline, CDR1 MNHEY and CDR2 SMNVEV (reference sequence). The CDR3 sequence is 12 residues long. DNA for the CDR3: TGTGCCAGCAGTTTTGCGGCAGGGGAGCAGTACTTC. It encodes CASSFAAGEQYF.

V and J are TRBV7-8 and TRBJ2-6; D is undetermined. The CDR3 runs 15 residues. Trimming shortened V by 5 bases and J by 0 bases, and 8 bases separated the two germline ends. Germline V gives CDR1 SGHVS, CDR2 FQNEAQ. CDR3 coding DNA: TGTGCCAGCAGCCAGGTAACCTCTGGGGCCAACGTCCTGACTTTC. Translated, it gives CASSQVTSGANVLTF.